The T cell receptor (beta chain) under discussion was sequenced for a study of beta chain features in type 1 diabetes. Study information: Sorted cell examination encompassed over 90 million cells across all samples.

Isolated RNA was reverse transcribed in full, so expressed TCRB transcripts were sequenced. Millions of reads was the average for naive, central memory and regulatory T cell samples. Some clones are missing from TCRdb's copy, which holds only in-frame ones; the method was immunoSEQ multiplex PCR. The sample includes more than 300,000 clones, 10% to 15% of them seen just once. Study-wide results and limits: In all four CD4+ subsets, TCRB CDR3 length was significantly, moderately reduced in type 1 diabetes.

Every participating donor gave one draw, a heparinised blood sample averaging approximately 110 mL. Isolation of CD4+ naive, central memory, regulatory and stem cell-like memory cells was achieved by sorting via CD45RO/CCR7/CD25/CD127/CD95/CD27. This clone was recorded a few times. Its antigen is unidentified. This clonotype was obtained from a young woman with type 1 diabetes. Material for sequencing was naive CD4+ T cells from blood.

CDR3 region: CASSLVPQRETQYF. The CDR3 DNA reads TGTGCCAGCAGCTTGGTCCCCCAGCGGGAGACCCAGTACTTC. The chain joins TRBV5-4 to TRBJ2-5; perhaps TRBD2 as D (5 bases). V was trimmed by 0 bases and J by 5 bases, leaving 11 bases between them. The CDR3 covers 14 residues. Germline loops: CDR1 SGHNT, CDR2 YYREEE (reference sequence).